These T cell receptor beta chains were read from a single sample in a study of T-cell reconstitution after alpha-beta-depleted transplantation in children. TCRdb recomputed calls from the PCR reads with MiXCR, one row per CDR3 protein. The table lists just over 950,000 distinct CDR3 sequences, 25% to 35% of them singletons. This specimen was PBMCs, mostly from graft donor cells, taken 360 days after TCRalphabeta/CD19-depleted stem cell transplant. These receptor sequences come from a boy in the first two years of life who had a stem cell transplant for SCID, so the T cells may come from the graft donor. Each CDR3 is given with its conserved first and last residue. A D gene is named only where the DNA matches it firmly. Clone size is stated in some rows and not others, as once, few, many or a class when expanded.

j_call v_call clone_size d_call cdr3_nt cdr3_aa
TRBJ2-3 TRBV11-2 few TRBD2 TGTGCCAGCAGCCTCCGGACTAGCGCTTTCACAGATACGCAGTATTTT CASSLRTSAFTDTQYF
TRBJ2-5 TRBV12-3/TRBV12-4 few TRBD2 TGTGCCAGCAGTTTACACGGCACCGGGACTAGCGGAGAGACCCAGTACTTC CASSLHGTGTSGETQYF
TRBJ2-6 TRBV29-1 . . TGCAGCGTTCTGGGACTGTCGGCTGGGGCCAACGTCCTGACTTTC CSVLGLSAGANVLTF
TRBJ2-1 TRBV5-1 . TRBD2 TGCGCCAGCAGCTTTGGCGGGGGGGCCAATGAGCAGTTCTTC CASSFGGGANEQFF
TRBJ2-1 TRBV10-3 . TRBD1 TGTGCCATCAGTGGAGGGGACAGGGGCAATGAGCAGTTCTTC CAISGGDRGNEQFF
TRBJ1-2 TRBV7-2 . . TGTGCCAGCAGCTTGGGGACACCCCAGGTCAATGGCTACACCTTC CASSLGTPQVNGYTF
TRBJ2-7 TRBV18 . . TGTGCCAGCTCACCACCAGGATTCGATAGCGAGCAGTACTTC CASSPPGFDSEQYF
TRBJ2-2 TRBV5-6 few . TGTGCCAGCAGCTTCAGGCGACCTGTGGCCGGGGAGCTGTTTTTT CASSFRRPVAGELFF
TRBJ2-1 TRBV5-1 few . TGCGCCAGCAGCCACGGGGTCCTAATGTCGGATGAGCAGTTCTTC CASSHGVLMSDEQFF
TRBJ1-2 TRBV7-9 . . TGTGCCAGCAGCCCTCCACTCCGCGGGATCTCCTATGGCTACACCTTC CASSPPLRGISYGYTF
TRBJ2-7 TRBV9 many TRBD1 TGTGCCAGCAGCGCCGGGACAGGGACCTACGAGCAGTACTTC CASSAGTGTYEQYF
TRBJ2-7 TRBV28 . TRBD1 TGTGCCAGCAGTTCACCGACAGGGATGGGTTACGAGCAGTACTTC CASSSPTGMGYEQYF